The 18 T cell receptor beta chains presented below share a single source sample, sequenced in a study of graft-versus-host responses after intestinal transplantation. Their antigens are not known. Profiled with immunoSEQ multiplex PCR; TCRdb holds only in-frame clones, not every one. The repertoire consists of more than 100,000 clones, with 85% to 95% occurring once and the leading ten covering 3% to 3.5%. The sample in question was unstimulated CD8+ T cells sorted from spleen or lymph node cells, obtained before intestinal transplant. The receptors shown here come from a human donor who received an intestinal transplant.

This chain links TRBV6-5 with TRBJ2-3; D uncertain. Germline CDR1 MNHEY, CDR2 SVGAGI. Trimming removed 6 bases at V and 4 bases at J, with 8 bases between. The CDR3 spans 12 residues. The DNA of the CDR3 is TGTGCCAGCAGGCACGGCCCAGATACGCAGTATTTT. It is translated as CASRHGPDTQYF.

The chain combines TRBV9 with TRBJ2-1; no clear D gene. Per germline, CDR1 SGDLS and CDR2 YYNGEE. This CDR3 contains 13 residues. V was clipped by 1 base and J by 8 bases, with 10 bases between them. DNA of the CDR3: TGTGCCAGCAGCGTATTCAGTATCGATGAGCAGTTCTTC. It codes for CASSVFSIDEQFF.

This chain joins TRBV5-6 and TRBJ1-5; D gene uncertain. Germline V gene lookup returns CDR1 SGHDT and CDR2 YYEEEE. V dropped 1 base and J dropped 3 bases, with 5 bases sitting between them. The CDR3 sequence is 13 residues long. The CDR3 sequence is CASSLQYNQPQHF. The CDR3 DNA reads TGTGCCAGCAGCTTGCAGTACAATCAGCCCCAGCATTTT.

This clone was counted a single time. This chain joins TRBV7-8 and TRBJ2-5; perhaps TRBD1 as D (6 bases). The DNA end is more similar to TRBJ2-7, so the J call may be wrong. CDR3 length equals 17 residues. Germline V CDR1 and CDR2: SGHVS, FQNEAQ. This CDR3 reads CASSLKVGQLSSYEQYF. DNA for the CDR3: TGTGCCAGCAGCTTAAAGGTCGGACAGTTAAGCTCCTACGAGCAGTACTTC.

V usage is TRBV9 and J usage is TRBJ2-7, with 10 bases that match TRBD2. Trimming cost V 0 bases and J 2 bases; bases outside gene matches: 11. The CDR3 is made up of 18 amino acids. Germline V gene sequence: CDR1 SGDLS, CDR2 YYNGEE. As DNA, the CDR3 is TGTGCCAGCAGCGTAGCAGAGCCGGGAGCGGGAGGGGCCTACGAGCAGTACTTC. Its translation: CASSVAEPGAGGAYEQYF.

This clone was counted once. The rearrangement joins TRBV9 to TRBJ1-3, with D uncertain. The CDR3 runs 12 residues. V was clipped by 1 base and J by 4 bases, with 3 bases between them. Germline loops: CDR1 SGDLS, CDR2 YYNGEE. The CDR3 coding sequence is TGTGCCAGCAGCGTAAACGGAAACACCATATATTTT. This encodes CASSVNGNTIYF.

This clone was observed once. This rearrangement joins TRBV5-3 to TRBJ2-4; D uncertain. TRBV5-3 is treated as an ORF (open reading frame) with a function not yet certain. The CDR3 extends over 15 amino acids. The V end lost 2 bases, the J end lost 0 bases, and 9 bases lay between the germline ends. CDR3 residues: CARSFSLLAKNIQYF. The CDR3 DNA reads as TGTGCCAGAAGCTTTTCCCTTTTAGCCAAAAACATTCAGTACTTC.

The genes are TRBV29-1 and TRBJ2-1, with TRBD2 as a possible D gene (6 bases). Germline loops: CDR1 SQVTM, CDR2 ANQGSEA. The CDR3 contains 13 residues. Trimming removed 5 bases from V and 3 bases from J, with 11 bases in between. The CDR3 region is CSVRGGNYNEQFF. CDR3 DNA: TGCAGCGTTCGAGGCGGGAACTACAATGAGCAGTTCTTC.

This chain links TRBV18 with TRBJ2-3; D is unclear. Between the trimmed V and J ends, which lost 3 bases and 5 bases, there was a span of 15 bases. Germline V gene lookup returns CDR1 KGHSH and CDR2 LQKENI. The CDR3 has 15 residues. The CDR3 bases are TGTGCCAGCTCACCCCACGCAAACAAACAAGATACGCAGTATTTT. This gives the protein CASSPHANKQDTQYF.

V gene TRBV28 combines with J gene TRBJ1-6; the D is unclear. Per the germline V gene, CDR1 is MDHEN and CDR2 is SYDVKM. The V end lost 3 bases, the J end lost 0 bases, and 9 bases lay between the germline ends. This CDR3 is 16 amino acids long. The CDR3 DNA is TGTGCCAGCAGTTTTTTGAGGAGCTCCTATAATTCACCCCTCCACTTT. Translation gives CASSFLRSSYNSPLHF.

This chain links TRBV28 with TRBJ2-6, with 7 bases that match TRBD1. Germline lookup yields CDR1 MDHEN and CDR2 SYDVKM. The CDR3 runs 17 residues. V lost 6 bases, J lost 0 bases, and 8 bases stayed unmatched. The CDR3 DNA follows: TGTGCCAGCAGCTTCCTGGGACAGTTCTCTGGGGCCAACGTCCTGACTTTC. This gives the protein CASSFLGQFSGANVLTF.

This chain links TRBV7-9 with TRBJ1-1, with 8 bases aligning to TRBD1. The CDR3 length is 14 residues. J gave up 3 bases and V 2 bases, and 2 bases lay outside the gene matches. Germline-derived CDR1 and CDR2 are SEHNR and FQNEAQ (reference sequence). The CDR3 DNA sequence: TGTGCCAGCAGCTTATCAGGGGGCGACACTGAAGCTTTCTTT. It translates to CASSLSGGDTEAFF.

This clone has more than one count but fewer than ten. CDR3 DNA: TGTGCCAGCAGTTACTCGAGGACAGGCACCTACGAGCAGTACTTC. It translates to CASSYSRTGTYEQYF. The genes are TRBV6-6 and TRBJ2-7; 7 bases are shared with TRBD1. The germline V gene has CDR1 MNHNY and CDR2 SVGAGI (reference sequence). V dropped 0 bases and J dropped 2; count of bases not matched to a gene: 4. The CDR3 runs 15 residues.

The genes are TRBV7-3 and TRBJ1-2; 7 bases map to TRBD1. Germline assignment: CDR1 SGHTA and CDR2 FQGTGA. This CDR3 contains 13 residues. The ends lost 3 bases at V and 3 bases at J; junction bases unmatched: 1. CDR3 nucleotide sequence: TGTGCCAGCAGCTTCGGGACAGACTATGGCTACACCTTC. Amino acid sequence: CASSFGTDYGYTF.

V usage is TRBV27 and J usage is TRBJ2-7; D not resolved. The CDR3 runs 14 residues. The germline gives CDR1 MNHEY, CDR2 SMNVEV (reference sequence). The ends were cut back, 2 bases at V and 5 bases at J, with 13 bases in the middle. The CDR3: CASSLVPNRDEQYF. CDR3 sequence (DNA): TGTGCCAGCAGTTTAGTCCCTAACAGAGACGAGCAGTACTTC.

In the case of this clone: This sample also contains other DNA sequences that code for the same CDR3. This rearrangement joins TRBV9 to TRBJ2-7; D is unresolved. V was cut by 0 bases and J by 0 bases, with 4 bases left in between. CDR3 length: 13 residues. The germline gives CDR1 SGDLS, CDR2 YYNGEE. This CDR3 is CASSVGTSYEQYF. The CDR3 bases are TGTGCCAGCAGCGTAGGGACCTCCTACGAGCAGTACTTC.

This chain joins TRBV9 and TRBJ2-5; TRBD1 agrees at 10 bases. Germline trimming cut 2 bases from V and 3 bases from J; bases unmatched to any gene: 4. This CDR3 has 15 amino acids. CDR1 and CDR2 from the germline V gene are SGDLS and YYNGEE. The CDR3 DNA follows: TGTGCCAGCAGCGTCCTAGGGACAGGGGAAGAGACCCAGTACTTC. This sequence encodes CASSVLGTGEETQYF.

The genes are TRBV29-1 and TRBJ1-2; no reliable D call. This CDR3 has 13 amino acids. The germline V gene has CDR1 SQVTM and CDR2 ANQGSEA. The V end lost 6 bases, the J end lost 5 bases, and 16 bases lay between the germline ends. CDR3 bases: TGCAGCGTAGCTCGCCCCCTACCTTATGGCTACACCTTC. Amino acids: CSVARPLPYGYTF.